This paragraph reports one T cell receptor beta chain. These data are taken from a study of blood T cell repertoires in COVID-19. Repertoires were generated with immunoSEQ multiplex PCR, while TCRdb's copy carries only in-frame clones and drops some. Seen here are approximately 210,000 clones, 84% observed once, and the top ten hold 6.5% to 9%. This TCR derives from a woman aged 45-60 years with active or convalescent COVID-19. The sequenced material came from peripheral blood.

CDR3 nucleotide sequence: TGTGCTAGTGGTTTGAGGGGCGGGGGGTCCACAGATACGCAGTATTTT. Translating it yields CASGLRGGGSTDTQYF. V gene TRBV12-5 combines with J gene TRBJ2-3; 8 bases agree with TRBD2. The CDR3 has 16 residues. V was clipped by 2 bases and J by 2 bases; unmatched bases: 6. Germline V gene sequence: CDR1 LGHNT, CDR2 FRNRAP.